This T cell receptor (beta chain) was profiled in a study of control samples from healthy donors and cancer patients. The assay was immunoSEQ multiplex PCR, and TCRdb's table has in-frame clones only and misses some. The table includes roughly 120,000 clones, 75% to 90% detected once. V lost 5 bases and J lost 5; bases outside the gene matches: 8. This CDR3 has 15 amino acids. Germline loops: CDR1 MNHNY, CDR2 SVGAGI (reference sequence). The TCR comes from a woman between 50 and 59 years old in good health. The material sequenced was blood. This rearrangement joins TRBV6-6 to TRBJ2-2, with 7 positions matching TRBD2. DNA of the CDR3: TGTGCCAGCAGTCAGATGGGGGGGGATACCGGGGAGCTGTTTTTT. Protein: CASSQMGGDTGELFF.